This T cell receptor beta chain was recorded in a study of regulatory T cells in long-lasting Graves disease. Study-wide context: Antithyroid drugs had been taken by newly diagnosed Graves' patients for under 3 months.

Combining iRepertoire HTBI primers with Arm-PCR of CDR3 regions, the authors built TCR beta libraries. TCRdb fed the multiplex PCR reads into MiXCR, producing one record per CDR3 protein. Of 510,000 or so distinct CDR3 sequences listed, 12% are singletons. This clonotype was seen ten or more times. Looked up from germline, CDR1 is SGDLS and CDR2 is YYNGEE. CDR3 length: 15 amino acids. The ends lost 0 bases at V and 3 bases at J; junction bases unmatched: 2. The time point denotes: newly diagnosed GD, antithyroid drugs for less than 3 months. RNA from PBMCs was the source of the TCR library. The same sample was also studied in work on T cells in Graves' hyperthyroidism and ophthalmopathy.

The sample in question was peripheral blood mononuclear cells (PBMCs), obtained at new diagnosis, from a patient treated with antithyroid drugs. This TCR came from a woman in her twenties or thirties with Graves disease. This chain connects TRBV9 to TRBJ1-1, with 10 bases that match TRBD1. CDR3 loop: CASSVGGTGDTEAFF. CDR3 in DNA: TGTGCCAGCAGCGTAGGCGGGACAGGGGACACTGAAGCTTTCTTT.